This TCR beta chain was retrieved from a study of CD8 T cells in Susac syndrome. V lost 2 bases and J 4 bases, leaving 14 bases between the germline ends. The germline gives CDR1 LNHNV, CDR2 YYDKDF (reference sequence). There are 15 residues in the CDR3. Reverse transcription of about 0.5 to 1 ug RNA was carried out with random hexamers. Across 54 Vbeta and 13 Jbeta, TCR beta CDR3 was amplified with immunoSEQ multiplex PCR. MiXCR, applied by TCRdb to the immunoSEQ multiplex PCR reads, yields one record per CDR3 protein. There are some 150,000 distinct CDR3 sequences in the sample; 90% to 95% occur only once, and about 0.21% lies in the top ten. The authors sequenced TCR beta from blood CD8+ and CD4+ T cells. Patients with stable or active relapsing-remitting disease, all of them treatment-naive, made up the multiple sclerosis controls. FACS was used to enrich TEMRA cells, whereas the CD8+ and CD4+ T cells were obtained by negative isolation.

The chain joins TRBV15 to TRBJ2-5; possible D gene TRBD2, 6 bases. The receptor comes from a human donor with multiple sclerosis. The specimen sequenced was CD8+ T cells from PBMCs. The CDR3 here is CATSRSTGTSETQYF. CDR3 nucleotides: TGTGCCACCAGCAGATCGACCGGGACTTCAGAGACCCAGTACTTC.